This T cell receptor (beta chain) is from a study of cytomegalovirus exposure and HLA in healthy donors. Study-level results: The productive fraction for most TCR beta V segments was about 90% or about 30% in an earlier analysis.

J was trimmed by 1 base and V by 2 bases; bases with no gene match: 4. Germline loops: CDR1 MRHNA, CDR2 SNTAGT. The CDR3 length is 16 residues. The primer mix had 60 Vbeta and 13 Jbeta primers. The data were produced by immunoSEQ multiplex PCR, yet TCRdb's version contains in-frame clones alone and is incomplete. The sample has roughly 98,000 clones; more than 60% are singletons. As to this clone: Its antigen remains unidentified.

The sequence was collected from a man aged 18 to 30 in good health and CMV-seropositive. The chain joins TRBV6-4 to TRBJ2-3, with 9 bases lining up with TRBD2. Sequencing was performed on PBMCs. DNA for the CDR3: TGTGCCAGCAGTGACAAGCGGGGGGCCGGCACAGATACGCAGTATTTT. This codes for CASSDKRGAGTDTQYF.